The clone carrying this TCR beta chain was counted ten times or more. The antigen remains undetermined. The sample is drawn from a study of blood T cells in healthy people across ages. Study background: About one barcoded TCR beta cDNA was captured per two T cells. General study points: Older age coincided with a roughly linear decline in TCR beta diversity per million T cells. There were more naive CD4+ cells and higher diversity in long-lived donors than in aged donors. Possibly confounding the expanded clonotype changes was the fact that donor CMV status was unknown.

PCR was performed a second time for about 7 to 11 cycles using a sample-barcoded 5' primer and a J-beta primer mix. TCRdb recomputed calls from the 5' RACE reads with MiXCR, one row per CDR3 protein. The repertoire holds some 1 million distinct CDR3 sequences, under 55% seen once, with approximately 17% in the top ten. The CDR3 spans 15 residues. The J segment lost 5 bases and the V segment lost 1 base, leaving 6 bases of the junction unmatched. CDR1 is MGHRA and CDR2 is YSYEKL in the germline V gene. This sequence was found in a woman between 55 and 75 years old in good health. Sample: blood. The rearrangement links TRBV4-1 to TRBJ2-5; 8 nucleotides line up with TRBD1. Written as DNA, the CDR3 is TGCGCCAGCAGCCAAGGTATCAGGGGGCAGGAGACCCAGTACTTC. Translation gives CASSQGIRGQETQYF.